This passage covers 8 T cell receptor beta chains from one sample sequenced in a study of blood T cell repertoires in COVID-19. The assay was immunoSEQ multiplex PCR, and TCRdb's table has in-frame clones only and misses some. The repertoire has around 170,000 clones, about 80% of them found once; the top ten carry over 10%. Sequenced material: peripheral blood. These receptors originate from a man between 70 and 80 years old who had recovered from COVID-19.

The V gene is TRBV15, the J gene TRBJ2-7; tentative D call: TRBD1 (5 bases). Per germline, CDR1 LNHNV and CDR2 YYDKDF (reference sequence). With 0 bases removed from V and 4 bases from J, the gap between germline ends came to 13 bases. This CDR3 has 15 amino acids. The CDR3 DNA reads TGTGCCACCAGCAGAGAAACAGGCGCGCCGTACGAGCAGTACTTC. It encodes CATSRETGAPYEQYF.

The chain is built from TRBV28 and TRBJ2-2, with 12 bases aligning to TRBD2. The CDR3 loop spans 16 amino acids. J gave up 0 bases and V 7 bases, and 3 bases lay outside the gene matches. Germline assignment: CDR1 MDHEN and CDR2 SYDVKM. The CDR3 sequence: CASKGLAGSNTGELFF. CDR3 sequence (DNA): TGTGCCAGCAAGGGACTAGCGGGCTCGAACACCGGGGAGCTGTTTTTT.

This clone was seen a single time. V gene TRBV6-2 or TRBV6-3 combines with J gene TRBJ2-1; TRBD1 is a possible D gene (6 bases). Germline CDR1 is MNHEY and CDR2 is SVGEGT. Deletions cut 5 bases from V and 0 bases from J, with 14 bases between. CDR3 length equals 16 residues. CDR3 nucleotides: TGTGCCAGCAGTCCCTGGACAGCGGCCTCCTACAATGAGCAGTTCTTC. The encoded protein is CASSPWTAASYNEQFF.

This chain connects TRBV2 to TRBJ2-1, with D possibly TRBD2 on 5 matching bases. The CDR3 is 13 residues long. Trimming left V 3 bases short and J 9 bases short, with 12 bases between. Germline-derived CDR1 and CDR2 are SNHLY and FYNNEI. CDR3 residues: CASSELRASEQFF. The CDR3, as DNA: TGTGCCAGCAGTGAGTTGCGGGCGAGTGAGCAGTTCTTC.

J is TRBJ2-2 and V is TRBV6-2 or TRBV6-3, with no clear D. The length of the CDR3 is 13 residues. Germline CDR1 and CDR2: MNHEY and SVGEGT. The V and J ends lost 6 bases and 1 base respectively, with 6 bases between them. The CDR3 region is CASSSLNTGELFF. The CDR3 DNA reads TGTGCCAGCAGCAGCTTGAACACCGGGGAGCTGTTTTTT.

This chain links TRBV12-3 or TRBV12-4 with TRBJ1-2; possible D gene TRBD1, 6 bases. CDR3 length: 13 amino acids. Deletions cut 7 bases from V and 7 bases from J, with 16 bases between. The CDR3 bases are TGTGCCAGCAATCCCGACAGGTTGAGTGGCTACACCTTC. It codes for CASNPDRLSGYTF.

The chain employs TRBV9 and TRBJ2-7; TRBD2 matches 7 bases. The germline V gene encodes CDR1 SGDLS and CDR2 YYNGEE. CDR3 length: 14 residues. The V gene end was trimmed by 4 bases and the J gene end by 3 bases; junction bases not matched to a gene: 7. For the CDR3, the DNA is TGTGCCAGCAGCCCCACGGGAGGATTCTACGAGCAGTACTTC. This encodes CASSPTGGFYEQYF.

Worth noting for this clone: This clone may be a read error of a much larger clone one base away. The chain combines TRBV4-2 with TRBJ2-7, with 11 positions matching TRBD2. The CDR3 has 14 residues. Germline assignment: CDR1 LGHNA and CDR2 YNFKEQ. V was clipped by 3 bases and J by 3 bases; unmatched bases: 1. CDR3 in amino acids: CASSHGTSGYEQYF. In nucleotides, the CDR3 is TGTGCCAGCAGCCATGGGACTAGCGGCTACGAGCAGTACTTC.